The 20 T cell receptor beta chains given below trace back to one sample, sequenced in a study of blood T cell repertoires in COVID-19. Profiled with immunoSEQ multiplex PCR; TCRdb holds only in-frame clones, not every one. The sample lists about 95,000 clones, approximately 91% occurring once. The sequenced sample was peripheral blood. The receptor source for this set is a man aged 55 to 70 with COVID-19, enrolled during active disease.

The J gene is TRBJ1-5, the V gene TRBV4-1; 7 bases agree with TRBD1. Per germline, CDR1 MGHRA and CDR2 YSYEKL. With 4 bases clipped from V and 2 bases from J, the junction kept 2 bases outside the gene matches. The CDR3 consists of 14 residues. CDR3 in DNA: TGCGCCAGCAGCCTAACAGGGGGCAATCAGCCCCAGCATTTT. Its protein product is CASSLTGGNQPQHF.

V and J are TRBV7-3 and TRBJ1-1, with D maybe TRBD1 (5 bases). Trimming removed 6 bases at V and 1 base at J, with 9 bases between. The CDR3 totals 13 residues. CDR1 and CDR2 (germline): SGHTA, FQGTGA. The CDR3: CASSAQGNTEAFF. The DNA for the CDR3 is TGTGCCAGCAGTGCTCAGGGGAACACTGAAGCTTTCTTT.

The chain recombines TRBV7-9 with TRBJ1-2, with D maybe TRBD1 (5 bases). V lost 6 bases to trimming and J lost 3 bases, with 26 bases between them. CDR3 length: 18 amino acids. Per germline, CDR1 SEHNR and CDR2 FQNEAQ (reference sequence). CDR3 region: CASRSQGGRGGLDYGYTF. CDR3 DNA: TGTGCCAGCAGGAGCCAGGGAGGACGGGGAGGATTGGACTATGGCTACACCTTC.

Only a few counts were recorded for this clone. The chain recombines TRBV7-9 with TRBJ2-2; 8 bases are a match to TRBD1. J was trimmed by 6 bases and V by 5 bases; bases with no gene match: 8. The germline CDR1 and CDR2 sequences are SEHNR and FQNEAQ (reference sequence). CDR3 length: 15 residues. This CDR3 is CASSRLDRVSGELFF. The CDR3 DNA follows: TGTGCCAGCAGCCGACTGGACAGGGTATCCGGGGAGCTGTTTTTT.

The chain has TRBV2 and TRBJ1-5; 12 bases line up with TRBD1. Germline values: CDR1 SNHLY, CDR2 FYNNEI. Losses at the gene ends were 2 bases for V and 4 bases for J; bases not matched to a gene: 3. The CDR3 contains 16 residues. The CDR3 bases are TGTGCCAGCAGTGAACGGGACAGGGGGCTTAATCAGCCCCAGCATTTT. Protein: CASSERDRGLNQPQHF.

The chain combines TRBV19 with TRBJ2-7; D not resolved. CDR3 length: 13 amino acids. Germline V gene data show CDR1 as LNHDA and CDR2 as SQIVND (reference sequence). V was pared by 6 bases and J by 0 bases, with 9 bases between. In DNA form, the CDR3 reads TGTGCCAGTAGCCCAAAAAACTCCTACGAGCAGTACTTC. This translates into CASSPKNSYEQYF.

DNA for the CDR3: TGTGCCAGCAGTTCGGGGGGAGCCGGAGGGTATGAGCAGTTCTTC. Amino acid sequence: CASSSGGAGGYEQFF. The chain recombines TRBV6-5 with TRBJ2-1, with 7 bases fitting TRBD2. Germline V CDR1 and CDR2: MNHEY, SVGAGI. The V gene end was trimmed by 4 bases and the J gene end by 8 bases; junction bases not matched to a gene: 11. The CDR3 sequence is 15 residues long.

J is TRBJ2-7 and V is TRBV3-1 (or the pseudogene TRBV3-2); 9 positions match TRBD2. The CDR3 is 14 residues long. Looked up from germline, CDR1 is LGHDT and CDR2 is YNNKEL (reference sequence). The J segment lost 6 bases and the V segment lost 0 bases, leaving 3 bases of the junction unmatched. In DNA, the CDR3 is TGTGCCAGCAGCCAAGACCTAGCGGGACGCGAGCAGTACTTC. Translated, it gives CASSQDLAGREQYF.

With respect to this clone: Other nucleotide sequences in the sample specify the same CDR3. V and J are TRBV5-1 and TRBJ2-2; 7 nucleotides match TRBD2. This CDR3 spans 14 amino acids. J was trimmed by 2 bases and V by 5 bases; bases with no gene match: 3. CDR1 and CDR2 (germline): SGHRS, YFSETQ. CDR3 nucleotide sequence: TGCGCCAGCAGTAGCGGGTCTAACACCGGGGAGCTGTTTTTT. Encoded protein: CASSSGSNTGELFF.

The rearrangement links TRBV27 to TRBJ1-4; 8 bases map to TRBD1. The V and J ends lost 4 bases and 3 bases, in that order; junction bases with no gene match: 4. The CDR3 runs 15 residues. Per germline, CDR1 MNHEY and CDR2 SMNVEV (reference sequence). For the CDR3, the DNA is TGTGCCAGCAGTTCGTACAGGGGGTCTAATGAAAAACTGTTTTTT. Amino acid sequence: CASSSYRGSNEKLFF.

This chain joins TRBV5-1 and TRBJ2-5; 11 bases are shared with TRBD2. CDR1 is SGHRS, CDR2 YFSETQ, per germline. V gave up 1 base and J gave up 7 bases; unmatched junction bases: 6. The CDR3 spans 15 residues. DNA of the CDR3: TGCGCCAGCAGCTTGACTAGCGGGAGTCAGGCGACCCAGTACTTC. Protein sequence: CASSLTSGSQATQYF.

This clone was seen only once. The rearrangement joins TRBV2 to TRBJ2-3, with a possible D match to TRBD2 (6 bases). The CDR3 spans 15 residues. Germline CDR1 reads SNHLY; CDR2 reads FYNNEI. With 5 bases removed from V and 4 bases from J, the gap between germline ends came to 16 bases. CDR3 DNA sequence: TGTGCCAGCAGTTACCGCCTTGGAGGGTCAGATACGCAGTATTTT. It is translated as CASSYRLGGSDTQYF. The full variable domain, with the rest looked up from reference TRBV2 and TRBJ2-3, is EPEVTQTPSHQVTQMGQEVILRCVPISNHLYFYWYRQILGQKVEFLVSFYNNEISEKSEIFDDQFSVERPDGSNFTLKIRSTKLEDSAMYFCASSYRLGGSDTQYFGPGTRLTVL.

The rearrangement uses TRBV3-1 (or the pseudogene TRBV3-2) and TRBJ1-2; no definite D call. Germline V gene sequence: CDR1 LGHDT, CDR2 YNNKEL (reference sequence). CDR3 length: 14 residues. With 1 base removed from V and 4 bases from J, the gap between germline ends came to 10 bases. The CDR3 loop reads CASSQVSGVYGYTF. The DNA for the CDR3 is TGTGCCAGCAGCCAAGTTTCCGGGGTCTATGGCTACACCTTC.

This chain's CDR3 is CASSPLGGGSRTEAFF. The CDR3 DNA reads as TGTGCCAGCTCACCGTTAGGGGGGGGCTCCCGCACTGAAGCTTTCTTT. This chain uses TRBV18 with TRBJ1-1; D is possibly TRBD1 (6 bases). The germline CDR1 and CDR2 sequences are KGHSH and LQKENI. The CDR3 covers 16 residues. V lost 3 bases to trimming and J lost 4 bases, with 18 bases between them.

The rearrangement uses TRBV7-9 and TRBJ2-2, with 11 bases lining up with TRBD2. The CDR3 runs 15 residues. Germline trimming cut 5 bases from V and 6 bases from J; bases unmatched to any gene: 5. Germline V gene sequence: CDR1 SEHNR, CDR2 FQNEAQ (reference sequence). The CDR3 nucleotides read TGTGCCAGCAGCCGTAGCGGGAGGGCGTCCGGGGAGCTGTTTTTT. Its protein product is CASSRSGRASGELFF.

The V and J genes are TRBV7-9 and TRBJ1-1; D is perhaps TRBD1 (6 bases). Looked up from germline, CDR1 is SEHNR and CDR2 is FQNEAQ (reference sequence). Trimming cost V 3 bases and J 11 bases, with 22 bases left between them. The length of the CDR3 is 15 residues. The DNA for the CDR3 is TGTGCCAGCAGCTTTTCTATAGGGGGTACTGGAACGGCTTTCTTT. Its translation: CASSFSIGGTGTAFF.

The rearrangement uses TRBV5-4 and TRBJ1-1, with 8 bases matching TRBD1. This CDR3 has 14 amino acids. Per the germline V gene, CDR1 is SGHNT and CDR2 is YYREEE (reference sequence). J was trimmed by 5 bases and V by 2 bases; bases with no gene match: 5. CDR3 coding DNA: TGTGCCAGCAGCTTAGTGACAGGGGAGACTGAAGCTTTCTTT. This translates into CASSLVTGETEAFF.

The chain combines TRBV12-3 or TRBV12-4 with TRBJ1-2, with D possibly matching TRBD1 (5 bases). The CDR3 contains 13 residues. V was trimmed by 3 bases and J by 7 bases, leaving 12 bases between them. CDR3 amino acids: CASSFVGGTGYTF. DNA of the CDR3: TGTGCCAGCAGTTTCGTTGGGGGGACTGGCTACACCTTC.

The chain couples TRBV7-8 to TRBJ1-5; 9 nucleotides align to TRBD1. Germline V lookup: CDR1 SGHVS, CDR2 FQNEAQ. This CDR3 contains 17 residues. The V gene end was trimmed by 5 bases and the J gene end by 3 bases; junction bases not matched to a gene: 11. The CDR3 loop is CASSPASGQGNNQPQHF. Written as DNA, the CDR3 is TGTGCCAGCAGCCCTGCCTCGGGACAGGGCAACAATCAGCCCCAGCATTTT.

Here the CDR3 reads CASSRDRPGETQYF. The CDR3 DNA reads as TGTGCCAGCAGTCGAGACAGGCCCGGGGAGACCCAGTACTTC. This chain connects TRBV28 to TRBJ2-5; weak D call: TRBD1 (6 bases). V lost 5 bases and J lost 5, with 15 bases in between. The CDR3 runs 14 residues. From germline, CDR1 is MDHEN and CDR2 SYDVKM.